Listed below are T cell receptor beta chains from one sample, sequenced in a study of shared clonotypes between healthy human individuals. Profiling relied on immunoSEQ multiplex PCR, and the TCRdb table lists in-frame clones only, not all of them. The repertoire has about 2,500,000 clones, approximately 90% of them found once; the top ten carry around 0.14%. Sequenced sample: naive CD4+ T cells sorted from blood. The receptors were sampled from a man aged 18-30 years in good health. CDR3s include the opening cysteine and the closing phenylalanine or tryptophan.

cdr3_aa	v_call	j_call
CSVVGGSYNEQFF	TRBV29-1	TRBJ2-1
CASSPWSVAIPLEQYF	TRBV18	TRBJ2-7
CASSEEALSYEQYF	TRBV6-1	TRBJ2-7
CASKEGPGANVLTF	TRBV28	TRBJ2-6
CASSTFRAGVTDTQYF	TRBV19	TRBJ2-3
CASVDEGLVNTEAFF	TRBV6-6	TRBJ1-1
CASSAGTRVPEQYF	TRBV6-5	TRBJ2-7
CASSQVGLAGGNNEQFF	TRBV4-2	TRBJ2-1
CSVEARLRQETQYF	TRBV29-1	TRBJ2-5
CASSRDRGATDTQYF	TRBV5-6	TRBJ2-3
CASSHPGVAGVGELFF	TRBV28	TRBJ2-2
CASSLEVAGATDTQYF	TRBV5-1	TRBJ2-3
CASSRETGITGELFF	TRBV6-1	TRBJ2-2
CASSEGGLNSPLHF	TRBV5-1	TRBJ1-6
CASSEAPLGSTYEQYF	TRBV2	TRBJ2-7
CASSSNPGQGKAGELFF	TRBV28	TRBJ2-2
CSAPGGETQYF	TRBV20-1	TRBJ2-5
CASSPGPPNEKLFF	TRBV19	TRBJ1-4
CASSLGSGGEETQYF	TRBV27	TRBJ2-5
CASSRDYSQPQHF	TRBV7-2	TRBJ1-5
CASSFDRGSAFF	TRBV5-1	TRBJ1-1
CAWTGGGEKLFF	TRBV30	TRBJ1-4
CASSIGLTTYEQYF	TRBV6-1	TRBJ2-7
CASSFILGGYTF	TRBV5-6	TRBJ1-2